Listed below are T cell receptor beta chains from one sample, sequenced in a study of long-term antiretroviral therapy in people with HIV. Produced via immunoSEQ multiplex PCR; TCRdb's table is partial and in-frame only. The profile shows 15,000 to 20,000 clones, around 77% of them singletons. This specimen was unsorted PBMCs, taken 2.1 to 2.2 years before starting antiretroviral therapy. All receptors come from a man in his thirties or forties with HIV. CDR3s include the opening cysteine and the closing phenylalanine or tryptophan. Each record gives: J gene, clone size, V gene, D gene, CDR3 protein, CDR3 DNA. The D gene is left open where the match is weak. Where a row states a size, it is once, few, many or the class of an expanded clone; other rows omit it.

>TRBJ1-1|-|TRBV4-3|-
CASSQGQLAIEAFF
TGCGCCAGCAGCCAAGGGCAACTAGCCATTGAAGCTTTCTTT
>TRBJ1-5|-|TRBV7-2|-
CASSPLRGSNQPQHF
TGTGCCAGCAGCCCCCTCAGGGGATCGAATCAGCCCCAGCATTTT
>TRBJ1-5|-|TRBV10-3|TRBD1
CAISTGTGIQPQHF
TGTGCCATCAGTACCGGGACAGGAATTCAGCCCCAGCATTTT
>TRBJ1-1|-|TRBV6-4|-
CASSDSEGTEAFF
TGTGCCAGCAGTGACAGCGAAGGCACTGAAGCTTTCTTT
>TRBJ2-7|-|TRBV28|-
CASSLNSFYEQYF
TGTGCCAGCAGTTTAAACAGCTTCTACGAGCAGTACTTC
>TRBJ2-7|once|TRBV2|TRBD1
CASWTGGSYEQYF
TGTGCCAGCTGGACAGGAGGCTCCTACGAGCAGTACTTC
>TRBJ2-7|medium-sized|TRBV5-1|-
CASSATQGSYEQYF
TGCGCCAGCAGCGCCACACAGGGATCCTACGAGCAGTACTTC
>TRBJ2-1|once|TRBV4-2|TRBD2
CASSQNLQGLAGGDEQFF
TGTGCCAGCAGCCAAAATTTGCAAGGACTAGCGGGGGGGGATGAGCAGTTCTTC
>TRBJ2-3|-|TRBV19|-
CASSPFGPGDTQYF
TGTGCCAGTAGTCCATTCGGTCCCGGGGATACGCAGTATTTT
>TRBJ2-3|-|TRBV7-2|-
CASSNQDTQYF
TGTGCCAGCAGCAACCAAGATACGCAGTATTTT
>TRBJ1-2|-|TRBV5-4|TRBD1
CASDRDGNYGYTF
TGTGCCAGCGACAGGGACGGGAACTATGGCTACACCTTC
>TRBJ2-2|medium-sized|TRBV29-1|TRBD1
CSAPGQSTGELFF
TGCAGCGCACCGGGACAGTCCACCGGGGAGCTGTTTTTT
>TRBJ1-5|-|TRBV6-1|-
CASISLGQHNQPQHF
TGTGCCAGCATTTCCCTGGGACAACACAATCAGCCCCAGCATTTT
>TRBJ2-3|-|TRBV5-1|-
CASSGGHNTDTQYF
TGCGCCAGCAGTGGAGGGCATAACACAGATACGCAGTATTTT
>TRBJ2-3|-|TRBV27|TRBD2
CASTPSGGSLDTQYF
TGTGCCAGCACCCCTAGCGGGGGTTCGTTAGATACGCAGTATTTT
>TRBJ1-1|large|TRBV10-3|-
CAISESYGTEAFF
TGTGCCATCAGTGAGTCCTATGGCACTGAAGCTTTCTTT
>TRBJ2-1|few|TRBV10-1|-
CASSESAQPTNEQFF
TGCGCCAGCAGTGAGTCGGCACAGCCCACTAATGAGCAGTTCTTC
>TRBJ1-4|-|TRBV27|-
CASSYKGANEKLFF
TGTGCCAGCAGCTACAAGGGGGCTAATGAAAAACTGTTTTTT
>TRBJ2-1|few|TRBV27|TRBD2
CASNAGGHNEQFF
TGTGCCAGCAACGCGGGAGGTCACAATGAGCAGTTCTTC
>TRBJ2-2|-|TRBV5-8|TRBD1
CASSLGGQALSIGELFF
TGTGCCAGCAGCTTGGGGGGACAGGCCCTGTCGATCGGGGAGCTGTTTTTT
>TRBJ2-3|-|TRBV9|-
CASSPQLAAGTDTQYF
TGTGCCAGCAGCCCTCAACTAGCTGCCGGCACAGATACGCAGTATTTT
>TRBJ1-6|-|TRBV5-5|TRBD1
CASSSGQGNSPLHF
TGTGCCAGCAGCTCAGGACAGGGGAATTCACCCCTCCACTTT
>TRBJ2-7|-|TRBV29-1|-
CSVALTVMGEQYF
TGCAGCGTTGCCCTGACGGTGATGGGGGAGCAGTACTTC
>TRBJ1-1|-|TRBV18|-
CASSPGLVGEAFF
TGTGCCAGCTCACCGGGTCTTGTAGGTGAAGCTTTCTTT
>TRBJ2-2|-|TRBV4-2|TRBD2
CASSRGLRLSGGADTGELFF
TGTGCCAGCAGCCGGGGCCTCCGCCTAAGCGGGGGGGCAGACACCGGGGAGCTGTTTTTT
>TRBJ2-7|-|TRBV28|TRBD2
CASSLVGGGYEQYF
TGTGCCAGCAGTTTAGTGGGGGGGGGCTACGAGCAGTACTTC
>TRBJ1-1|-|TRBV5-5|-
CASTPWENTEAFF
TGTGCCAGCACCCCGTGGGAGAACACTGAAGCTTTCTTT
>TRBJ1-2|-|TRBV18|-
CASFTTGTDGYTF
TGTGCCAGCTTTACAACCGGGACGGATGGCTACACCTTC
>TRBJ2-7|large|TRBV9|-
CASSVGHGSSYEQYF
TGTGCCAGCAGCGTGGGACACGGGAGCTCCTACGAGCAGTACTTC
>TRBJ2-7|once|TRBV18|TRBD2
CASSPLSGGGYEQYF
TGTGCCAGCTCACCATTGAGCGGGGGAGGCTACGAGCAGTACTTC
>TRBJ1-6|few|TRBV6-1|TRBD1
CASSPGQGQGSPLHF
TGTGCCAGCAGCCCGGGACAGGGACAGGGATCACCCCTCCACTTT
>TRBJ1-3|-|TRBV5-1|-
CASSLEDRPSGNTIYF
TGCGCCAGCAGCCTAGAGGACAGACCCTCTGGAAACACCATATATTTT
>TRBJ1-3|-|TRBV6-5|-
CASRTTSGNTIYF
TGTGCCAGCAGGACAACCTCTGGAAACACCATATATTTT
>TRBJ2-7|-|TRBV4-2|-
CASSLDHYEQYF
TGTGCCAGCAGCCTGGACCACTACGAGCAGTACTTC
>TRBJ2-7|-|TRBV19|-
CASGTSSYEQYF
TGTGCCAGCGGGACAAGCTCCTACGAGCAGTACTTC
>TRBJ2-2|-|TRBV27|TRBD1
CATSGGQTNTGELFF
TGTGCCACGTCAGGGGGCCAAACGAACACCGGGGAGCTGTTTTTT
>TRBJ2-7|-|TRBV18|-
CASSPETGGFYEQYF
TGTGCCAGCTCACCAGAAACAGGAGGGTTCTACGAGCAGTACTTC
>TRBJ1-4|-|TRBV15|-
CATSRDGQSNEKLFF
TGTGCCACCAGCAGAGACGGACAGTCTAATGAAAAACTGTTTTTT
>TRBJ1-2|-|TRBV27|-
CASSPLANYGYTF
TGTGCCAGCAGTCCCCTAGCTAACTATGGCTACACCTTC
>TRBJ1-6|-|TRBV6-6|TRBD1
CATAGQGPYNSPLHF
TGTGCCACCGCGGGACAGGGCCCCTATAATTCACCCCTCCACTTT
>TRBJ1-4|-|TRBV7-2|-
CASSLSPQVPNEKLFF
TGTGCCAGCAGCCTTTCCCCACAGGTCCCGAATGAAAAACTGTTTTTT
>TRBJ1-1|-|TRBV6-1|TRBD1
CASSGQGGAEAFF
TGTGCCAGCAGTGGACAGGGAGGGGCTGAAGCTTTCTTT
>TRBJ2-1|-|TRBV6-1|-
CASSDSGVNYNEQFF
TGTGCCAGCAGTGACTCAGGGGTGAACTACAATGAGCAGTTCTTC
>TRBJ1-5|few|TRBV10-2|TRBD1
CASRANRGLNQPQHF
TGCGCCAGCAGAGCGAACAGGGGCCTCAATCAGCCCCAGCATTTT
>TRBJ2-3|-|TRBV7-2|-
CASSLQGADTQYF
TGTGCCAGCAGCCTACAGGGTGCAGATACGCAGTATTTT
>TRBJ2-7|-|TRBV5-5|-
CASSFSTGEQYF
TGTGCCAGCAGCTTTTCAACGGGGGAGCAGTACTTC